This T cell receptor (beta chain) comes out of a study of T cell responses to AZD1222 COVID-19 vaccine listed by TCRdb under 2021. The study in broad terms: A total of 233 trial participants underwent TCR sequencing, of whom about 210 received two doses of AZD1222 and some 25 received two doses of the MenACWY control vaccine. Trial participants were enrolled by age into 18-55, 56-69 and 70-plus year subgroups, with 148, 28 and 57 TCR-sequenced participants respectively.

The CDR3 regions of human TCRbeta chains were analyzed by immunosequencing. Under the source paper's analysis protocol: Repertoire TCRs were checked for matches against a reference library of SARS-CoV-2-specific TCRs that had been generated using the MIRA antigen-specificity platform. Breadth was defined as the fraction of unique TCRs that were SARS-CoV-2-associated, and depth was defined as the fraction of total T cells that were SARS-CoV-2-associated. Each spike-specific TCR was assigned to its reactive spike region and to a CD4 or CD8 class using the MIRA data. Log10-transformed breadth and depth values were compared by one-way ANOVA with Sidak's multiple comparisons tests. Here the immuneACCESS table is served through TCRdb, limited to in-frame sequences with V and J called. Missing clones are a known gap in these copies; in checked studies unresolved V genes cover under half, and the rest lacks a known reason. V, J and clone size reflect that table, while D and trimming were determined from the DNA. This sample comprises approximately 130,000 clones, nearly 90% of them detected only once. The top ten clonotypes cover 4.5% to 6.5% of the sample.

The V end loses 3 bases and the J end loses 3 bases, and a stretch of 9 bases separates them. CDR1 and CDR2 (SGHDT, YYEEEE) derive from the germline V gene. The CDR3, from cysteine to phenylalanine, totals 13 residues. The entry retains the CDR3 DNA only, 39 bases that are in frame from base 1. Study-wide conclusions, independent of this receptor: Only a handful of AZD1222 recipients were SARS-CoV-2 seropositive at baseline, limiting conclusions about previously exposed vaccinees. CD4 TCRs associated with the vaccine covered the entire spike protein, and the dominant responses were in regions 160-218 and 743-854. The 56-69-year group was small, and its depth increase did not reach significance, likely because of low power. Nearly half of unique spike-specific TCRs reportedly recognized epitopes outside regions mutated in the B.1.351 and B.1.1.7 variants. Spike-specific TCR breadth and depth rose significantly after two AZD1222 doses compared with day 0 and with MenACWY recipients. No day 14 peak-response samples were available, so repertoires were characterized only after the peak T cell response. Participants were mostly white British, with more females than males. The authors suggested clonal diversity may have been underestimated.

On this clone: Its antigen target is currently unknown. Qualities for individual bases were not recorded, and no much larger clone is one base off.

The sample's time point label, in plain terms: about 28 days (+/-7) after the second vaccine dose. AZD1222 recipients given second doses at about 4 weeks or at about 12 weeks were pooled, since spike-specific TCR depth and breadth were not found to differ between the two schedules. The vaccinee samples were drawn from two UK trials, COV001 and COV002, one of which was a single-blind randomized controlled phase 2/3 trial testing AZD1222 (ChAdOx1 nCoV-19) in healthy adults. For TCRbeta chain sequencing, PBMC samples were collected from trial participants at day 0 and at day 28 after the second dose.

The source material was peripheral blood, sampled 28 days after the second AZD1222 dose. The rearranged segments are TRBV5-6 and TRBJ1-2; too little of a D gene remains to name it. This clonotype originated in an adult who received the AZD1222 COVID-19 vaccine. Read as DNA, the sequence is TGTGCCAGCAGCTCCGGACGGGACTATGGCTACACCTTC. Translated, it gives CASSSGRDYGYTF.